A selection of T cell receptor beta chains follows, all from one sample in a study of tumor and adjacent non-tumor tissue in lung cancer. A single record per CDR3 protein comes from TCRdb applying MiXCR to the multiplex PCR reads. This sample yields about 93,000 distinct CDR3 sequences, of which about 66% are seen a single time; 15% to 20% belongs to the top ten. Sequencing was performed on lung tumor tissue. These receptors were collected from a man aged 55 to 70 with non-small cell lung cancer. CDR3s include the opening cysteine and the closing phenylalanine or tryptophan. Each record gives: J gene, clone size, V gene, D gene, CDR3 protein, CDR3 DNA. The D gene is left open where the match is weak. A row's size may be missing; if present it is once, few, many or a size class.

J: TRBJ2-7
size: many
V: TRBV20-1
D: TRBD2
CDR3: CSASASGYRRYEQYF
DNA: TGCAGTGCTTCGGCTAGCGGGTATAGGAGGTACGAGCAGTACTTC

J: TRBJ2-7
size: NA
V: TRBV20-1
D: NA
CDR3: CSAELSEGPEEQYF
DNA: TGCAGTGCTGAGCTCTCGGAAGGGCCCGAGGAGCAGTACTTC

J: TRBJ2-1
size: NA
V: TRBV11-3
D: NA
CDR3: CTSNLRQGSYNEQFF
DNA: TGTACAAGCAACTTACGGCAGGGCTCCTACAATGAGCAGTTCTTC

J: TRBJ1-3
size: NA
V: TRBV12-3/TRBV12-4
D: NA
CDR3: CASNPHLPVQASGNTIYF
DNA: TGTGCCAGCAATCCACACCTTCCGGTACAGGCCTCTGGAAACACCATATATTTT

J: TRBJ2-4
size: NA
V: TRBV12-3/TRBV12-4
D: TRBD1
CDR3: CACSPLETGEGILYF
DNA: TGTGCCTGCAGTCCACTCGAGACAGGGGAAGGCATTCTGTACTTC

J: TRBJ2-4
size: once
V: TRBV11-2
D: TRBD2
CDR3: CASSREGTQAKNIQYF
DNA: TGTGCCAGCAGCCGGGAGGGTACCCAAGCCAAAAACATTCAGTACTTC

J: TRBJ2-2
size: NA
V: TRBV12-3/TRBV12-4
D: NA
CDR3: CAGSPRGIGELFF
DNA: TGTGCCGGCAGCCCAAGGGGTATCGGGGAGCTGTTTTTT

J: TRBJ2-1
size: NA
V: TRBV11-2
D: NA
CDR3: CVSSPRQRSHNEQFF
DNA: TGTGTCAGCAGCCCCCGTCAACGGTCCCACAATGAGCAGTTCTTC

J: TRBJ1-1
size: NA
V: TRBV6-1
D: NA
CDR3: CASSVSSNTEAFF
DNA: TGTGCCAGCAGTGTGTCTTCGAACACTGAAGCTTTCTTT

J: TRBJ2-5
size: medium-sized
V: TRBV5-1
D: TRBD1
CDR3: CASAPTGEGTQYF
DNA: TGCGCCAGCGCACCTACAGGGGAAGGGACCCAGTACTTC

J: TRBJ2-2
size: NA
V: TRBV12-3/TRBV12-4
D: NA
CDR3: CASKTVTGDLFF
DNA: TGTGCCAGCAAAACAGTCACCGGGGACCTGTTTTTT

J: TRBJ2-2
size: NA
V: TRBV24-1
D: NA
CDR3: CATSVSASTGELFF
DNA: TGTGCCACCAGTGTTAGCGCGAGTACCGGGGAGCTGTTTTTT

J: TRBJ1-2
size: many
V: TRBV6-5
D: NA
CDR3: CASSYDSFSGYTF
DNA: TGTGCCAGCAGTTACGACAGCTTTAGCGGCTACACCTTC

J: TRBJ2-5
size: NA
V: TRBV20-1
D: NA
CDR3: CSVQLAGETQYF
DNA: TGCAGTGTCCAACTAGCAGGCGAGACCCAATACTTC

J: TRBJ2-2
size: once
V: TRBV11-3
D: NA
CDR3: CTSGKDRALTGELFF
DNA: TGTACCAGCGGCAAGGACAGAGCTCTCACCGGGGAGCTGTTTTTT

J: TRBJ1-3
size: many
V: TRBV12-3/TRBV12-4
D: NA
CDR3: CASSPLWGGRGTIYF
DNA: TGTGCCAGCAGCCCCCTCTGGGGTGGGCGCGGCACCATATATTTT

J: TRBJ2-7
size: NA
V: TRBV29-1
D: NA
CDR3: CSISQSSYEQYF
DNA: TGCAGCATATCACAGAGCTCCTACGAGCAGTACTTC

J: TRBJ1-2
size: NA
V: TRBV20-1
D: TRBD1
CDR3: CSVNLGGNYGYTF
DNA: TGCAGTGTTAACTTAGGGGGCAACTATGGCTACACCTTC

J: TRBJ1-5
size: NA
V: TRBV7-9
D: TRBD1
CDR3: CAGSPGQDQPQHF
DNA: TGTGCCGGCAGTCCTGGACAGGATCAGCCCCAACATTTT

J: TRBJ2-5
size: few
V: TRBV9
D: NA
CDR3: CASSNGHKQETQYF
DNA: TGTGCCAGCAGCAATGGACACAAACAAGAGACCCAGTACTTC

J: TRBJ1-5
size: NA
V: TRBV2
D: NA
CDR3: CACSGGAGDQPQHF
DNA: TGTGCCTGTAGTGGAGGGGCCGGGGATCAGCCCCAGCATTTT

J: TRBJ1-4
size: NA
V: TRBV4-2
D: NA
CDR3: CASSQVALGADGKLFF
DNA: TGTGCCAGCAGCCAAGTGGCGTTGGGAGCCGATGGAAAACTGTTTTTT

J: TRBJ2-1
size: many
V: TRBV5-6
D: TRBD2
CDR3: CASSLAGTSIEQFF
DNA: TGTGCCAGCAGCTTGGCCGGGACTAGCATTGAGCAGTTCTTC

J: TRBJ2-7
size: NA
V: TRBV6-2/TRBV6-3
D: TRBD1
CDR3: CAGSLQGAYEQYF
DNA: TGTGCCGGCAGTTTGCAGGGGGCCTATGAGCAGTACTTC

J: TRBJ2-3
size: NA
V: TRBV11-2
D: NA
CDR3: CASSFTRGNTDTQYF
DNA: TGTGCCAGTAGCTTCACACGCGGGAACACAGACACGCAGTATTTT

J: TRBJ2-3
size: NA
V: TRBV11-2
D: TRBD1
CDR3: CASSLTGGIQPQYF
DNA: TGTGCCAGCAGCTTAACAGGGGGAATCCAGCCCCAGTATTTT

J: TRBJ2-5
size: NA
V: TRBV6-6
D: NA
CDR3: CASSLSGGGWETQYF
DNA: TGTGCCAGCAGCTTGTCTGGAGGGGGCTGGGAGACCCAGTACTTC

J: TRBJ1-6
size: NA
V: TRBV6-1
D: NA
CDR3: CASGESRGGNSLLHF
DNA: TGTGCCAGCGGTGAAAGCAGGGGCGGGAATTCACTCCTCCACTTT

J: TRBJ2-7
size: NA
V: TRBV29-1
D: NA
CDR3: CGRRNSHEQYF
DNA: TGCGGTCGGAGAAACAGTCACGAGCAGTACTTC

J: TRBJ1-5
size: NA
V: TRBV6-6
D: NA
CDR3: CASSFFIADYSTQPQHF
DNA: TGTGCCAGCAGTTTCTTCATTGCGGATTATAGCACTCAGCCCCAGCATTTT

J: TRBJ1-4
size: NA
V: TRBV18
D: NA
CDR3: CASSSPSLGKLFF
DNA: TGTGCCAGCTCATCACCAAGTCTCGGAAAACTGTTTTTT

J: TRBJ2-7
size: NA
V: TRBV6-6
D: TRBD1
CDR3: CTSSTRQGTFYEQYF
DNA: TGTACCAGCAGTACCCGACAGGGAACCTTCTATGAGCAGTACTTC

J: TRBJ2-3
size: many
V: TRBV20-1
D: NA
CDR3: CSARVPGAGTDTQYF
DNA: TGCAGTGCTAGAGTCCCGGGGGCTGGCACAGATACGCAGTATTTT

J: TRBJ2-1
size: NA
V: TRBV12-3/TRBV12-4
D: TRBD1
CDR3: CVSRSTGDSYNEQFF
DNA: TGTGTCAGCAGGTCGACAGGGGACTCCTACAATGAGCAGTTCTTC

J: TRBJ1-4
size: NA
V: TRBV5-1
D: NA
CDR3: CASSPGRASRKLFF
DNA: TGCGCCAGCAGCCCGGGGCGTGCTTCTAGAAAACTGTTTTTT

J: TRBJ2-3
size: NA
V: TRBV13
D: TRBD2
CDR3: CASSLGRSGGAYTDTQYF
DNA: TGTGCCAGCAGCTTAGGCCGTAGCGGGGGGGCTTACACAGATACGCAGTATTTT

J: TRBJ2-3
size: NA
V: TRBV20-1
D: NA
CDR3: CNARDLRDTDTQYF
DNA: TGCAATGCTAGAGATCTCCGGGACACAGATACGCAGTATTTT